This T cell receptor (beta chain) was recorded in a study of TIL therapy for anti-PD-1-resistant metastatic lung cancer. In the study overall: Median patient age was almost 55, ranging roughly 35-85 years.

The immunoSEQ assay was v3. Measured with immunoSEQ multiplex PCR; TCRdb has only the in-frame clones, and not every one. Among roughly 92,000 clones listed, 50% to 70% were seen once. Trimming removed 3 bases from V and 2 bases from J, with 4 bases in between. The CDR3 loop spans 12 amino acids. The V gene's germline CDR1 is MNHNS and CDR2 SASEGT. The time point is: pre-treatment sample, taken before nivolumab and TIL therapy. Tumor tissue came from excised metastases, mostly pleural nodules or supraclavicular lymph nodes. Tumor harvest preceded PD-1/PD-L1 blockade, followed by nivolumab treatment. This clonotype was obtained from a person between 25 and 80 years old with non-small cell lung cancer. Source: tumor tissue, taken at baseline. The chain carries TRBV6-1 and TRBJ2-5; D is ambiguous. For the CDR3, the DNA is TGTGCCAGCAGTGAGGGGCAAGAGACCCAGTACTTC. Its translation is CASSEGQETQYF.